This TCR beta chain was obtained from a study of T-cell memory formation after mild COVID-19. Study context: The two donors had largely donor-specific TCR clusters.

This clonotype was counted only a few times. Its antigen is unknown. Points from the study as a whole: Pre-infection memory held some responding clones, suggesting pre-existing cross-reactive T cells responded. Later expanders leaned CD4+, whereas clones that contracted between day 15 and 85 were balanced CD4/CD8. The CD4+ clones that contracted clustered mainly within CM and EM, and the CD8+ clones concentrated in EMRA.

TCRdb redid the calling of the 5' RACE reads with MiXCR, one entry per CDR3 protein. The table includes 100,000 to 150,000 distinct CDR3 sequences, 15% to 20% detected once. CDR1 SGDLS and CDR2 YYNGEE come from the germline V gene. Trimming took 1 base from V and 5 from J; bases not matched to a gene: 3. The CDR3 runs to 14 residues. The sequence came from an adult woman who had mild COVID-19 (a few samples of this study predate the infection). Cell type and time point are not known. The chain has TRBV9 and TRBJ2-1; TRBD2 matches at 7 bases. Sequencing was performed on PBMCs or a T cell subset sorted from them (not recorded which). Here the CDR3 reads CASSVLAVDNEQFF. CDR3 bases: TGTGCCAGCAGCGTACTAGCGGTCGACAATGAGCAGTTCTTC. The full variable domain, completed using reference TRBV9 and TRBJ2-1, is DSGVTQTPKHLITATGQRVTLRCSPRSGDLSVYWYQQSLDQGLQFLIQYYNGEERAKGNILERFSAQQFPDLHSELNLSSLELGDSALYFCASSVLAVDNEQFFGPGTRLTVL.